This entry features one T cell receptor (beta chain) sequence. CDR1 is SGHRS, CDR2 YFSETQ, per germline. The ends lost 0 bases at V and 8 bases at J; junction bases unmatched: 3. The CDR3 runs 15 residues. The data originate from a study of blood T cell repertoires in COVID-19. Patients of the Seattle cohort, enrolled during active infection, were followed longitudinally. In the source study's methods: Estimated nucleated cell counts came from reference gene primer amplification. The assay was immunoSEQ multiplex PCR, and TCRdb's table has in-frame clones only and misses some. The V and J calls and clone size were taken over from that table, and D and trimming were inferred from the DNA. Of about 240,000 clones in the sample, approximately 91% were seen once.

This sequence was found in a man aged 25 to 40 with COVID-19, enrolled during active disease. Material: peripheral blood. J is TRBJ2-1 and V is TRBV5-1, with 12 bases that match TRBD2. CDR3 sequence (DNA): TGCGCCAGCAGCTTGGGACTAGCGGGGGTCGATGAGCAGTTCTTC. Its translation: CASSLGLAGVDEQFF.